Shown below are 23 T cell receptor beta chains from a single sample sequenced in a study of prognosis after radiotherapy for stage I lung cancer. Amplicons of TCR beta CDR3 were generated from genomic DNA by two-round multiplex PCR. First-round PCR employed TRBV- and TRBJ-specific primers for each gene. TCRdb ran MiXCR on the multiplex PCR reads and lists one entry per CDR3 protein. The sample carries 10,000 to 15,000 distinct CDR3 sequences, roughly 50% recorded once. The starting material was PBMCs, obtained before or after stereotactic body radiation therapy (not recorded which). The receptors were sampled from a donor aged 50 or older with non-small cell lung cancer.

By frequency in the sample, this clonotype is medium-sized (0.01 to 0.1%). The CDR3 spells CASSLSTGNEQFF. Here the CDR3 DNA reads TGTGCCAGCAGCTTAAGCACAGGGAATGAGCAGTTCTTC. The chain combines TRBV11-2 with TRBJ2-1; D is perhaps TRBD1 (6 bases). The ends were cut back, 2 bases at V and 7 bases at J, with 9 bases in the middle. The CDR3 consists of 13 residues. The germline V gene encodes CDR1 SGHAT and CDR2 FQNNGV.

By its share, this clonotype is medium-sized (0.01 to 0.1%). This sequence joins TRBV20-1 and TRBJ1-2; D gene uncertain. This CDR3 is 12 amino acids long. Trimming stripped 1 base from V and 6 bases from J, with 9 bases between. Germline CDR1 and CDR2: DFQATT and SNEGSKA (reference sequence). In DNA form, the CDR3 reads TGCAGTGCTAGAGCGACTTCACATGGCTACACCTTC. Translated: CSARATSHGYTF.

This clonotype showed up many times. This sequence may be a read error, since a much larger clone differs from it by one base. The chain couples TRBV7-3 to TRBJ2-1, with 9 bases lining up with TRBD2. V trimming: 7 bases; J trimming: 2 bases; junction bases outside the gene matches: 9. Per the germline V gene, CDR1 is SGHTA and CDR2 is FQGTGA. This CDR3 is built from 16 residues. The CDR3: CASISPTSGTYNEQFF. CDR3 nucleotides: TGTGCCAGCATCTCGCCGACTAGCGGCACCTACAATGAGCAGTTCTTC.

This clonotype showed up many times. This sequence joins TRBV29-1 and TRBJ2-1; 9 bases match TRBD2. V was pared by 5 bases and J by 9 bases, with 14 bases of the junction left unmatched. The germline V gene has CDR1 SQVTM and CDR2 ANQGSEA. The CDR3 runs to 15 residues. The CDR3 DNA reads TGCAGCGTTATCACCTCCCCGGCGGGAGGGGCTGAGCAGTTCTTC. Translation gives CSVITSPAGGAEQFF.

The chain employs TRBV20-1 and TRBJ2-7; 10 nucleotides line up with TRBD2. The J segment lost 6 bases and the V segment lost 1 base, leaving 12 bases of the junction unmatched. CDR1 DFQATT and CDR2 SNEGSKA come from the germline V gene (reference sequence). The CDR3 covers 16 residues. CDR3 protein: CSARGAPLAGAVEQYF. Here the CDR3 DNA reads TGCAGTGCTAGAGGGGCGCCTCTAGCGGGAGCCGTCGAGCAGTACTTC.

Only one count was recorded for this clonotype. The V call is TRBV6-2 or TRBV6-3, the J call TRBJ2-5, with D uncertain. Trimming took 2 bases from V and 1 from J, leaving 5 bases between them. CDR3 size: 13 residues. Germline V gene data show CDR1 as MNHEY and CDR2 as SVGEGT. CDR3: CASSYTVQETQYF. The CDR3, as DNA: TGTGCCAGCAGTTACACAGTCCAAGAGACCCAGTACTTC.

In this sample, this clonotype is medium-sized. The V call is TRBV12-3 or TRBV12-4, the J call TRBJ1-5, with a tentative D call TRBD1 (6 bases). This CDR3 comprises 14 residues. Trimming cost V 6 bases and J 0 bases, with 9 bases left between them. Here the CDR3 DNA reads TGTGCCAGCAGCGACAGGTATAGCAATCAGCCCCAGCATTTT. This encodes CASSDRYSNQPQHF.

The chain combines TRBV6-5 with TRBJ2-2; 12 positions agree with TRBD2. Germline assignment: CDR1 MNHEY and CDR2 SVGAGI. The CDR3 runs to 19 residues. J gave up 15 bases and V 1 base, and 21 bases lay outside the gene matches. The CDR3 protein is CASSYFGLAGGPDTGGMFF. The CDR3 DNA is TGTGCCAGCAGTTACTTTGGGCTAGCGGGAGGGCCGGACACCGGGGGGATGTTTTTT.

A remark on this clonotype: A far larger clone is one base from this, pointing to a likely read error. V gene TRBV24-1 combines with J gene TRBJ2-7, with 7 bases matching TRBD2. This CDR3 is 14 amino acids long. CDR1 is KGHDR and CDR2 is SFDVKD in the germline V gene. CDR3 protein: CASSLEGGAHEQYF. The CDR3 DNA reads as TGTGCCAGCAGTTTAGAGGGAGGGGCCCACGAGCAGTACTTC.

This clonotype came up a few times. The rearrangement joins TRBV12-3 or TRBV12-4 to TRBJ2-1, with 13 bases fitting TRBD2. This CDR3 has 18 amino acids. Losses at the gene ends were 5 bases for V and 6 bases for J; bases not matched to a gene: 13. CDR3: CASSLTPTTSGRSNEQFF. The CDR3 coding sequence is TGTGCCAGCAGTCTAACGCCCACGACTAGCGGGAGGTCCAATGAGCAGTTCTTC.

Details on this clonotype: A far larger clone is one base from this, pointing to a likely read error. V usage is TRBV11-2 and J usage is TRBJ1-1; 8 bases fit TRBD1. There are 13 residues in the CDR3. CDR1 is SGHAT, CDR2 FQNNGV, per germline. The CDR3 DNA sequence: TGTGCCAGCAGTAGGACAGGGCAGACTGAAGCTTTATTT. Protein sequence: CASSRTGQTEALF.

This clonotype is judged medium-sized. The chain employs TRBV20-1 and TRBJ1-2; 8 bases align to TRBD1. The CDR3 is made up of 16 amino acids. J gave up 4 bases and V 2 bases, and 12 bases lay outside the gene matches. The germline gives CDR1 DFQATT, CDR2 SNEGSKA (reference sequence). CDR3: CSARWPGQVSFYGYTF. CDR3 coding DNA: TGCAGTGCTAGATGGCCGGGACAGGTCTCTTTCTATGGCTACACCTTC.

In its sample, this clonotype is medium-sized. The CDR3 sequence: CSARDLRGKGDTQYF. CDR3 nucleotide sequence: TGCAGTGCTAGAGATCTGCGCGGGAAGGGCGATACGCAGTATTTT. The chain joins TRBV20-1 to TRBJ2-3; perhaps TRBD2 as D (6 bases). The V end lost 0 bases, the J end lost 6 bases, and 16 bases lay between the germline ends. The CDR3 totals 15 residues. Looked up from germline, CDR1 is DFQATT and CDR2 is SNEGSKA (reference sequence).

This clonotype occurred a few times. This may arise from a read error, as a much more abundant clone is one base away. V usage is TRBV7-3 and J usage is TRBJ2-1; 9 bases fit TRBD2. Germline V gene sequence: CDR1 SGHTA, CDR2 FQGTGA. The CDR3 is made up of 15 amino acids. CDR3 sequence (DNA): TGTGCCAGCAGCCCATTTAGCGGGAGTTACGGTGAGCAGCTCTTC. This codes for CASSPFSGSYGEQLF.

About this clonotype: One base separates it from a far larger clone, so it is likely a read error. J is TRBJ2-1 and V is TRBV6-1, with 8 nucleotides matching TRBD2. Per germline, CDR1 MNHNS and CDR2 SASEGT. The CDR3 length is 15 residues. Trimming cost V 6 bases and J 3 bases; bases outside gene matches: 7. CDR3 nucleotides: TGTGCCAGCAGGTTCGGGAGGGCCGTCTACAATGAGCAGTTCTTC. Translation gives CASRFGRAVYNEQFF.

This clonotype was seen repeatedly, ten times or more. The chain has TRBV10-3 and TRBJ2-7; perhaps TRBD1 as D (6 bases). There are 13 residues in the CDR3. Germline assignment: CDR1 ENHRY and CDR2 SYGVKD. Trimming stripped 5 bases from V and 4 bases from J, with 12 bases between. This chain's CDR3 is CAISSDSDYEQYF. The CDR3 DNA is TGTGCCATCAGTTCGGACAGCGATTACGAGCAGTACTTC.

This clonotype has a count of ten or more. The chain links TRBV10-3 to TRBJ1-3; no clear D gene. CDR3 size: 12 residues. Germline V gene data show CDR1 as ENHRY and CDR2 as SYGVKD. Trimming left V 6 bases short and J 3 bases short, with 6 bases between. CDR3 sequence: CAISHSGNTIYF. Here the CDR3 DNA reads TGTGCCATCAGCCACAGTGGAAACACCATATATTTT.

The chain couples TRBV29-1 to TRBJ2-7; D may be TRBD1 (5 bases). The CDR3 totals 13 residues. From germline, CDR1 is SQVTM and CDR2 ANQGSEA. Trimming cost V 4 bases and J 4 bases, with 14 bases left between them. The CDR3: CSVGRGSRYEQYF. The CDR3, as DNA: TGCAGCGTTGGAAGGGGTAGCAGATACGAGCAGTACTTC.

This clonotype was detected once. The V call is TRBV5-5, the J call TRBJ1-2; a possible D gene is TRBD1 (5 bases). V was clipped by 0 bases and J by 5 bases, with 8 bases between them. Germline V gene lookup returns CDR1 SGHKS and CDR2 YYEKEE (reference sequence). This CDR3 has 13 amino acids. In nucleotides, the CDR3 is TGTGCCAGCAGCTTGGGGGGCGAATATGGCTACACCTTC. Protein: CASSLGGEYGYTF.

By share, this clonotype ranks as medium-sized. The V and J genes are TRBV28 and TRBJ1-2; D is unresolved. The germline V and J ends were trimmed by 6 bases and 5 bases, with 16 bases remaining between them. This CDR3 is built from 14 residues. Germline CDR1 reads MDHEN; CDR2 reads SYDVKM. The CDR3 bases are TGTGCCAGCAGGACACCGCTAGGCGGTTATGGCTACACCTTC. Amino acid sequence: CASRTPLGGYGYTF.

The CDR3: CASRQEITGELFF. For the CDR3, the DNA is TGCGCCAGCAGACAGGAGATCACCGGGGAGCTGTTTTTT. This chain links TRBV5-1 with TRBJ2-2; tentative D call: TRBD1 (5 bases). With 5 bases removed from V and 4 bases from J, the gap between germline ends came to 9 bases. This CDR3 comprises 13 residues. From germline, CDR1 is SGHRS and CDR2 YFSETQ.

CDR3 bases: TGTGCCAGCAGACGGGGAGACTGGTACGAGCAGTACTTC. This sequence encodes CASRRGDWYEQYF. The chain is built from TRBV7-9 and TRBJ2-7; the D gene is possibly TRBD2 (5 bases). The germline V gene encodes CDR1 SEHNR and CDR2 FQNEAQ (reference sequence). V was shortened by 6 bases and J by 4 bases, with 13 bases between the two germline ends. The CDR3 contains 13 residues.

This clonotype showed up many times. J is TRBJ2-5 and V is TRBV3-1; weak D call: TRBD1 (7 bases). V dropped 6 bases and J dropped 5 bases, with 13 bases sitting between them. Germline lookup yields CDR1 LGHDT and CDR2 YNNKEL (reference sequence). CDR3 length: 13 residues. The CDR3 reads CASRRAGGETQYF. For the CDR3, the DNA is TGTGCCAGCAGGCGGGCAGGGGGGGAGACCCAGTACTTC.